The 26 T cell receptor beta chains below come from one sample, sequenced in a study of T-cell reconstitution after alpha-beta-depleted transplantation in children (TCRdb year 2016). Receptor libraries were prepared by PCR. The sequencer was an Illumina HiSeq 2500. To normalize quantification of the TCRbeta repertoire, the TCR libraries were built with molecular barcoding that relied on unique molecular identifiers. Starting from the raw public reads, TCRdb applied fastp trimming at Q25, assembled clones with MiXCR and retained in-frame beta chains. Merged by CDR3 protein, the rows form single entries marked with the most common genes and DNA. The sample has some 200,000 distinct CDR3 sequences on record, under 8.5% of them singletons. The top ten constitute 5.5% to 6.5% of the sample. The treatment or condition label of this sample denotes: allogeneic hematopoietic cell transplantation with graft depleted of TCRalphabeta T cells and CD19 B cells.

This sample comprised PBMCs, obtained before TCRalphabeta/CD19-depleted stem cell transplant. These receptors were collected from a boy younger than 10 with acute lymphoblastic leukemia, due to receive a stem cell transplant.

Many counts were recorded for this clonotype. The V gene is TRBV6-2 or TRBV6-3, the J gene TRBJ2-7; D gene ambiguous. V dropped 8 bases and J dropped 1 base, with 3 bases sitting between them. CDR3 size: 10 residues. In germline, CDR1 is MNHEY, CDR2 SVGEGT. Written as DNA, the CDR3 is TGTGCCAGCGGTTCCTACGAGCAGTACTTC. Its translation: CASGSYEQYF.

This clonotype was seen ten or more times. The rearrangement links TRBV12-3 or TRBV12-4 to TRBJ2-3, with 8 positions matching TRBD1. V trimming: 5 bases; J trimming: 0 bases; junction bases outside the gene matches: 7. This CDR3 is 16 amino acids long. The chain's CDR3 is CASSPYRGISTDTQYF. CDR3 coding DNA: TGTGCCAGCAGTCCCTACAGGGGGATTAGCACAGATACGCAGTATTTT.

The chain couples TRBV9 to TRBJ2-2; no clear D gene. CDR3 length equals 13 residues. CDR1 SGDLS and CDR2 YYNGEE come from the germline V gene. The CDR3 here is CAGTDSVAGELFF. The CDR3 region has the DNA TGTGCAGGCACAGACTCAGTGGCCGGGGAGCTGTTTTTT.

This clonotype was seen ten or more times. The rearrangement links TRBV20-1 to TRBJ2-5, with D unresolved. Germline CDR1 reads DFQATT; CDR2 reads SNEGSKA (reference sequence). The CDR3 is 13 residues long. V dropped 3 bases and J dropped 1 base, with 9 bases sitting between them. CDR3 DNA sequence: TGCAGTGCTAGCCCAACGGCCCAAGAGACCCAGTACTTC. It yields the protein CSASPTAQETQYF.

The table lists this clonotype with many counts. The J gene is TRBJ2-6, the V gene TRBV7-2; 12 nucleotides match TRBD1. With V trimmed by 5 bases and J by 3 bases, 5 bases remained unmatched. Germline V gene data show CDR1 as SGHTA and CDR2 as FQGNSA. This CDR3 contains 17 residues. CDR3 in amino acids: CASSRDRGLGGANVLTF. The CDR3 DNA follows: TGTGCCAGCAGCCGGGACAGGGGGCTTGGTGGGGCCAACGTCCTGACTTTC.

This clonotype was detected a few times. This chain links TRBV20-1 with TRBJ2-5; D possibly corresponds to TRBD2 (6 bases). This CDR3 region has 15 residues. Trimming left V 0 bases short and J 5 bases short, with 16 bases between. Germline V lookup: CDR1 DFQATT, CDR2 SNEGSKA (reference sequence). The CDR3 is CSARDWASEGETQYF. Here the CDR3 DNA reads TGCAGTGCTAGAGATTGGGCTAGCGAGGGGGAGACCCAGTACTTC.

The table lists this clonotype with many counts. The V call is TRBV6-1, the J call TRBJ2-7, with 8 bases that match TRBD1. This CDR3 has 14 amino acids. The germline V gene has CDR1 MNHNS and CDR2 SASEGT. The V and J ends lost 7 bases and 3 bases, in that order; junction bases with no gene match: 8. CDR3 sequence (DNA): TGTGCCAGCATAGGGGGACAGGACTTCTACGAGCAGTACTTC. Its protein is CASIGGQDFYEQYF.

V is TRBV28 and J is TRBJ2-3; 8 nucleotides line up with TRBD2. With V trimmed by 4 bases and J by 3 bases, 9 bases remained unmatched. Germline V gene lookup returns CDR1 MDHEN and CDR2 SYDVKM. The CDR3 is 16 amino acids. The CDR3 sequence: CASSSTGAGETDTQYF. DNA for the CDR3: TGTGCCAGCAGTTCGACGGGAGCGGGAGAAACAGATACGCAGTATTTT.

The chain employs TRBV18 and TRBJ2-1; D assignment may be TRBD1 or TRBD2 (6 bases each). There are 18 residues in the CDR3. V was clipped by 4 bases and J by 0 bases, with 19 bases between them. CDR1 KGHSH and CDR2 LQKENI come from the germline V gene. CDR3 loop: CASSLLVTGGLSYNEQFF. In nucleotides, the CDR3 is TGTGCCAGCTCACTCCTGGTGACCGGGGGCCTCTCCTACAATGAGCAGTTCTTC.

This clonotype showed up just a few times. This may arise from a read error, as a much more abundant clone is one base away. J is TRBJ1-1 and V is TRBV29-1; the D is unclear. Germline assignment: CDR1 SQVTM and CDR2 ANQGSEA. This CDR3 region has 12 residues. Trimming took 0 bases from V and 2 from J, leaving 4 bases between them. In DNA, the CDR3 is TGCAGCGTTGAAGATATTAACACTGAAGCTTTCTTT. Amino acid sequence: CSVEDINTEAFF.

In this sample, this clonotype turned up many times. The chain couples TRBV7-8 to TRBJ2-1; 9 bases line up with TRBD1. This CDR3 contains 15 residues. The junction had 6 bases not matched to a gene; V was cut back by 5 bases and J by 4 bases. Germline loops: CDR1 SGHVS, CDR2 FQNEAQ. DNA of the CDR3: TGTGCCAGCAGCGCCCCCGGGACAGGGTACAATGAGCAGTTCTTC. Translated, it gives CASSAPGTGYNEQFF.

This clonotype was seen more than once but under ten times. The genes are TRBV28 and TRBJ1-2, with D tentatively TRBD1 (5 bases). The CDR3 sequence is 15 residues long. Germline values: CDR1 MDHEN, CDR2 SYDVKM. V lost 6 bases and J 3 bases, leaving 17 bases between the germline ends. The CDR3 bases are TGTGCCAGCAGCCCAGGGAGCTTGGGGGACTATGGCTACACCTTC. This encodes CASSPGSLGDYGYTF.

This clonotype appeared many times. The chain combines TRBV7-2 with TRBJ2-1; 8 bases map to TRBD2. Unmatched junction bases numbered 5, after V lost 4 bases and J lost 3 bases. Germline V CDR1 and CDR2: SGHTA, FQGNSA. This CDR3 region has 15 residues. As DNA, the CDR3 is TGTGCCAGCAGCTGGGCGGGGGGCCTCTACAATGAGCAGTTCTTC. Its translation: CASSWAGGLYNEQFF.

This clonotype was seen repeatedly, ten times or more. The genes are TRBV7-2 and TRBJ2-2; the D gene is possibly TRBD2 (6 bases). Germline V gives CDR1 SGHTA, CDR2 FQGNSA. V was pared by 2 bases and J by 7 bases, with 8 bases between. This CDR3 has 13 amino acids. The CDR3 sequence: CASSLKAGGELFF. DNA of the CDR3: TGTGCCAGCAGCTTAAAAGCGGGCGGGGAGCTGTTTTTT.

This clonotype was counted ten times or more. The gene calls are TRBV20-1 and TRBJ2-5, with D perhaps matching TRBD2 (6 bases). Germline assignment: CDR1 DFQATT and CDR2 SNEGSKA (reference sequence). V lost 4 bases and J lost 1, with 10 bases in between. The CDR3 is made up of 13 amino acids. CDR3 residues: CSAIPGLQETQYF. As DNA, the CDR3 is TGCAGTGCTATACCGGGACTCCAAGAGACCCAGTACTTC.

Many counts were recorded for this clonotype. The chain is built from TRBV7-3 and TRBJ2-1, with D tentatively TRBD1 or TRBD2 (5 bases each). The CDR3 has 15 amino acids. Germline-derived CDR1 and CDR2 are SGHTA and FQGTGA. Deletions cut 2 bases from V and 9 bases from J, with 17 bases between. Written as DNA, the CDR3 is TGTGCCAGCAGCTTAGGTTTACGGGACCATGGTGAGCAGTTCTTC. Protein product: CASSLGLRDHGEQFF.

This clonotype was seen ten or more times. In nucleotides, the CDR3 is TGTGCCAGCAGTTTAAGGTCGGTGGGGTACAATGAGCAGTTCTTC. This gives the protein CASSLRSVGYNEQFF. The chain has TRBV12-3 or TRBV12-4 and TRBJ2-1; the D is unclear. Trimming took off 2 bases at V and 4 bases at J, with 12 bases between the two ends. The CDR3 loop spans 15 amino acids.

This clonotype has a count of ten or more. This chain connects TRBV5-1 to TRBJ2-7, with TRBD1 matching 9 bases. Germline V gene lookup returns CDR1 SGHRS and CDR2 YFSETQ. The CDR3 is made up of 14 amino acids. Trimming at V came to 5 bases and at J to 2 bases, leaving 5 bases not matched to a gene. The CDR3 here is CASRAQGAPYEQYF. The CDR3 DNA reads TGCGCCAGCAGGGCACAGGGGGCACCCTACGAGCAGTACTTC.

In this sample, this clonotype turned up a few times. V gene TRBV27 combines with J gene TRBJ1-1; no reliable D call. Germline V CDR1 and CDR2: MNHEY, SMNVEV (reference sequence). The length of the CDR3 is 14 residues. With 6 bases removed from V and 5 bases from J, the gap between germline ends came to 16 bases. The CDR3 DNA reads as TGTGCCAGCAGCCCCAGAAAGAAACCTACTGAAGCTTTCTTT. Translated: CASSPRKKPTEAFF.

In this sample, this clonotype turned up a few times. This chain uses TRBV3-1 with TRBJ2-2; D is possibly TRBD2 (5 bases). This CDR3 has 13 amino acids. The germline CDR1 and CDR2 sequences are LGHDT and YNNKEL (reference sequence). V shed 4 bases and J shed 15 bases, with 18 bases lying between them. This CDR3 is CASSLKGASHMFF. The CDR3 nucleotides are TGTGCCAGCAGCCTGAAGGGAGCTAGCCATATGTTTTTT.

This chain joins TRBV2 and TRBJ2-2; a weak D match, TRBD1 (5 bases). Germline CDR1 SNHLY, CDR2 FYNNEI. V lost 3 bases, J lost 1 base, and 9 bases lay in between. The CDR3 covers 15 residues. DNA of the CDR3: TGTGCCAGCAGTGATTGGACAATGAACACCGGGGAGCTGTTTTTT. It yields the protein CASSDWTMNTGELFF.

The rearrangement joins TRBV28 to TRBJ1-1, with D perhaps TRBD1 (6 bases). CDR1 is MDHEN, CDR2 SYDVKM, per germline. The V and J ends lost 5 bases and 2 bases respectively, with 18 bases between them. CDR3 size: 16 residues. The CDR3 is CASSPIAGDQNTEAFF. DNA of the CDR3: TGTGCCAGCAGTCCCATCGCAGGGGACCAAAACACTGAAGCTTTCTTT.

This clonotype was seen repeatedly, ten times or more. CDR3 residues: CASSQTQGTEAFF. CDR3 sequence (DNA): TGTGCCAGCAGCCAAACACAGGGAACTGAAGCTTTCTTT. The chain links TRBV3-1 to TRBJ1-1; possibly TRBD1 for D (6 bases). CDR3 size: 13 residues. Trimming took 2 bases from V and 5 from J, leaving 9 bases between them. CDR1 and CDR2 (germline): LGHDT, YNNKEL (reference sequence). Based on the CDR3 plus reference TRBV3-1 and TRBJ1-1, the full variable domain is DTAVSQTPKYLVTQMGNDKSIKCEQNLGHDTMYWYKQDSKKFLKIMFSYNNKELIINETVPNRFSPKSPDKAHLNLHINSLELGDSAVYFCASSQTQGTEAFFGQGTRLTVV.

This clonotype was counted ten times or more. A junction end diverges from the germline sequence, so it may reflect a read error. The chain carries TRBV7-7 and TRBJ2-3, with D unresolved. Per germline, CDR1 SSHAT and CDR2 FNYEAQ (reference sequence). The CDR3 runs to 13 residues. The CDR3 DNA reads as TGTGCTAGCAGCTTAGATGGTGTAGATACGCAGTATTTT. This sequence encodes CASSLDGVDTQYF.

This clonotype came up many times. The V gene is TRBV24-1, the J gene TRBJ2-2, with TRBD2 matching over 10 bases. The CDR3 covers 15 residues. The germline gives CDR1 KGHDR, CDR2 SFDVKD. The junction had 5 bases not matched to a gene; V was cut back by 9 bases and J by 2 bases. The CDR3, as DNA: TGTGCCACCGCTTCTAGCGGGGGAAACACCGGGGAGCTGTTTTTT. As protein: CATASSGGNTGELFF.

This clonotype came up many times. V gene TRBV27 combines with J gene TRBJ2-1; tentative D call: TRBD1 (5 bases). The V end was cut by 4 bases, the J end by 8 bases, with 9 bases between. Germline V gene lookup returns CDR1 MNHEY and CDR2 SMNVEV (reference sequence). The CDR3 has 12 residues. CDR3: CASSSTAHEQFF. The CDR3 region has the DNA TGTGCCAGCAGTTCGACAGCCCATGAGCAGTTCTTC.